This entry concerns a single T cell receptor (beta chain). V lost 0 bases and J 4 bases, leaving 18 bases between the germline ends. The germline V gene has CDR1 GTSNPN and CDR2 SVGIG (reference sequence). This CDR3 region has 16 residues. This record belongs to a study of blood T cell repertoires in COVID-19. Background on the study: T cells, B-cell-depleted T cells, or PBMCs supplied cDNA or gDNA.

Methods used by the authors: Estimated nucleated cell counts came from reference gene primer amplification. Clones were sequenced by immunoSEQ multiplex PCR, and TCRdb holds only the in-frame ones, with some missing. That table supplies the V and J calls and clone size; D and trimming were determined from the DNA. The sample yields 150,000 to 200,000 clones, roughly nine tenths seen once. Sequencing was done on a sample of peripheral blood. This rearrangement joins TRBV30 to TRBJ1-1; maybe TRBD1 (6 bases). The source of this sequence is a man between 65 and 85 years old with active or convalescent COVID-19. The CDR3: CAWSVISNRAGTEAFF. CDR3 DNA sequence: TGTGCCTGGAGTGTAATCTCTAACAGGGCAGGCACTGAAGCTTTCTTT.